Many counts were recorded for the clone carrying this T cell receptor beta chain. The data were taken from a study of naive and memory T cell subsets. Four PCR rounds used nested alpha and beta constant region primers plus the SP2 primer. TCRdb itself ran the 5' RACE reads through MiXCR, one entry per CDR3 protein. The table lists about 48,000 distinct CDR3 sequences, about 4.8% of them singletons. CDR1 is SQVTM, CDR2 ANQGSEA, per germline. The J segment lost 5 bases and the V segment lost 6 bases, leaving 7 bases of the junction unmatched. The CDR3 length is 13 residues. TCR cDNA received a 3' ligated oligonucleotide that carried a UMI.

This sequence was found in a female donor in good health. This rearrangement joins TRBV29-1 to TRBJ1-2, with 9 bases aligning to TRBD1. CDR3 DNA: TGCAGCGTCGAAACAGGGGGCCTATATGGCTACACCTTC. Amino acid sequence: CSVETGGLYGYTF.